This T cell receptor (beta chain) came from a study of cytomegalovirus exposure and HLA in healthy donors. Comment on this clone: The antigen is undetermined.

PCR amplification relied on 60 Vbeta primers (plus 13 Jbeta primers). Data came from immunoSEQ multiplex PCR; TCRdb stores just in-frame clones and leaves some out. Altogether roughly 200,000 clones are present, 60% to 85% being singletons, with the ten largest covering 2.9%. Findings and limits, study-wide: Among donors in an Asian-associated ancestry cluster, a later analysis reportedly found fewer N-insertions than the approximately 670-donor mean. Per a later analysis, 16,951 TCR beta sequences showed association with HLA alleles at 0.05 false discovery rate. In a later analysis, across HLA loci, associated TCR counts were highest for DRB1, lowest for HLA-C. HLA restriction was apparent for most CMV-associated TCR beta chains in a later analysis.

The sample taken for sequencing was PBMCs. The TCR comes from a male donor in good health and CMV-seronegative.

Here the CDR3 DNA reads TGTGCCGCTGGACAGGGGGCCTGGAACACTGAAGCTTTCTTT. Its translation: CAAGQGAWNTEAFF. This chain links TRBV15 with TRBJ1-1; 11 nucleotides line up with TRBD1. The CDR3 extends over 14 amino acids. Germline V CDR1 and CDR2: LNHNV, YYDKDF (reference sequence). J gave up 1 base and V 11 bases, and 6 bases lay outside the gene matches.